This TCR beta chain was sequenced during a study of T-cell reconstitution after alpha-beta-depleted transplantation in children. Study observations and caveats: Elevated TCRbeta diversity at day 60 was traced, in some patients, to surviving recipient T cells and thymic progenitors. As was reported, about two months after transplant, alpha-beta T cells came from several hundred expanded graft clones. When one year had passed after transplant, most T-cell counts and diversity came from newly produced T cells.

Trimming took off 6 bases at V and 2 bases at J, with 9 bases between the two ends. The length of the CDR3 is 13 residues. Germline CDR1 and CDR2: MNHEY and SMNVEV (reference sequence). Preparation of the TCRbeta library was carried out with unique molecular identifiers. From the PCR reads, TCRdb called clonotypes with MiXCR, one entry per CDR3 protein. The data contain 200,000 to 250,000 distinct CDR3 sequences, around 25% of them singletons. Comment on this clonotype: Its antigen remains unknown.

The receptor's source is a female patient aged 2 to 10 who had a stem cell transplant for congenital amegakaryocytic thrombocytopenia, so the T cells may come from the graft donor. The source was PBMCs, mostly from graft donor cells, collected 360 days after TCRalphabeta/CD19-depleted stem cell transplant. The chain links TRBV27 to TRBJ2-3; D remains unclear. The CDR3 DNA reads as TGTGCCAGCAGGCCAGCTTACACAGATACGCAGTATTTT. It specifies CASRPAYTDTQYF.